This entry concerns a single T cell receptor (beta chain). Germline V lookup: CDR1 SGHRS, CDR2 YFSETQ. CDR3 length equals 15 residues. J was trimmed by 3 bases and V by 0 bases; bases with no gene match: 4. These data come from a study of blood T cell repertoires in COVID-19. Clones were read by immunoSEQ multiplex PCR, and TCRdb kept only the in-frame ones, dropping some. Altogether about 160,000 clones are present, 89% being singletons, with the ten largest covering approximately 3%. The chain is built from TRBV5-1 and TRBJ2-7; 9 nucleotides agree with TRBD2. The sequence was collected from a man aged 55 to 70 with acute or convalescent COVID-19. The sequenced sample was peripheral blood. The CDR3 coding sequence is TGCGCCAGCAGCTTGGGGCTAGCGGGGTACTACGAGCAGTACTTC. Translation gives CASSLGLAGYYEQYF. The full variable domain, rest sourced from reference TRBV5-1 and TRBJ2-7, is KAGVTQTPRYLIKTRGQQVTLSCSPISGHRSVSWYQQTPGQGLQFLFEYFSETQRNKGNFPGRFSGRQFSNSRSEMNVSTLELGDSALYLCASSLGLAGYYEQYFGPGTRLTVT.